The rows below give T cell receptor beta chains drawn from one sample of a study of shared clonotypes between healthy human individuals. Here immunoSEQ multiplex PCR was the method, and the copy in TCRdb shows in-frame clones only, minus some. The profile covers approximately 320,000 clones, with roughly 70% appearing a single time and approximately 10% taken by the ten largest. The sequenced sample was memory CD4+ T cells sorted from blood. The receptors here all came from a man between 25 and 39 years old in good health. Each CDR3 is given with its conserved first and last residue. The D gene is left open where the match is weak. The size of a clone is reported for some rows only, either as once, few or many, or as a class for expanded clones.

d_call | clone_size | j_call | v_call | cdr3_aa | cdr3_nt
. | . | TRBJ2-3 | TRBV18 | CASSPHAQPGDTQYF | TGTGCCAGCTCACCACACGCCCAGCCAGGGGACACGCAGTATTTT
. | . | TRBJ2-1 | TRBV29-1 | CSVEREGAEGVF | TGCAGCGTTGAGAGGGAGGGGGCGGAAGGGGTCTTC
. | . | TRBJ1-1 | TRBV7-2 | CASSRQGFTEAFF | TGTGCCAGCAGCCGCCAGGGATTCACTGAAGCTTTCTTT
. | . | TRBJ1-4 | TRBV29-1 | CSGGSRGEKLFF | TGCAGCGGGGGGAGTCGAGGTGAAAAACTGTTTTTT
TRBD2 | few | TRBJ2-4 | TRBV4-3 | CASSQDTLRRDYKNIQYF | TGCGCCAGCAGCCAAGATACTCTACGGCGGGACTATAAAAACATTCAGTACTTC
. | . | TRBJ2-2 | TRBV18 | CASSRQRANTGELFF | TGTGCCAGCTCACGTCAGCGTGCGAACACCGGGGAGCTGTTTTTT
. | . | TRBJ2-2 | TRBV11-3 | CASSLDSLNTGELFF | TGTGCCAGCAGCTTAGATTCACTTAACACCGGGGAGCTGTTTTTT
TRBD2 | few | TRBJ2-7 | TRBV4-3 | CASSQESGTYEQYF | TGCGCCAGCAGCCAAGAAAGCGGGACCTACGAGCAGTACTTC
TRBD2 | . | TRBJ2-3 | TRBV10-3 | CAISELGLAGGTQYF | TGTGCCATCAGTGAGTTAGGACTAGCGGGTGGTACGCAGTATTTT
. | few | TRBJ2-7 | TRBV6-1 | CASSEAARTKSYEQYF | TGTGCCAGCAGTGAAGCTGCGAGGACTAAGTCCTACGAGCAGTACTTC
. | few | TRBJ2-1 | TRBV28 | CATVRDRPRNEQFF | TGTGCCACCGTCCGAGACAGGCCGCGGAATGAGCAGTTCTTC
TRBD2 | few | TRBJ2-7 | TRBV4-2 | CASSQAGGLNEQYF | TGTGCCAGCAGCCAAGCGGGAGGGCTTAACGAGCAGTACTTC
. | . | TRBJ2-7 | TRBV27 | CASSSTSPRRSYEQYF | TGTGCCAGCAGTTCCACCAGCCCAAGGCGCTCCTACGAGCAGTACTTC
. | . | TRBJ2-3 | TRBV6-1 | CASTHTDTQYF | TGTGCCAGTACCCACACAGATACGCAGTATTTT
TRBD1 | . | TRBJ1-4 | TRBV7-2 | CASSYTGTGALEKLFF | TGTGCCAGCAGCTATACTGGGACAGGGGCGCTTGAAAAACTGTTTTTT
TRBD2 | . | TRBJ2-7 | TRBV28 | CASSPRLAGGSEQYF | TGTGCCAGCAGTCCCCGACTAGCGGGAGGGTCCGAGCAGTACTTC
. | . | TRBJ2-7 | TRBV13 | CASSFGFSNEQYF | TGTGCCAGCAGCTTTGGGTTTTCCAACGAGCAGTACTTC
TRBD1 | . | TRBJ1-4 | TRBV27 | CASSLTGGRGEKLFF | TGTGCCAGCAGTTTGACAGGGGGTCGAGGAGAAAAACTGTTTTTT
TRBD2 | . | TRBJ2-1 | TRBV29-1 | CSVTPGTSGKNEQFF | TGCAGCGTTACCCCCGGGACTAGCGGGAAGAATGAGCAGTTCTTC
TRBD2 | . | TRBJ2-3 | TRBV5-1 | CASSLPSGPTDTQYF | TGCGCCAGCAGCTTGCCTAGCGGACCCACAGATACGCAGTATTTT
TRBD2 | few | TRBJ2-3 | TRBV7-9 | CASIAGGYQDTQYF | TGTGCCAGCATTGCGGGAGGGTATCAGGATACGCAGTATTTT
TRBD1 | . | TRBJ2-4 | TRBV6-1 | CASSELPRGLAKNIQYF | TGTGCCAGCAGTGAATTACCGAGGGGGCTAGCCAAAAACATTCAGTACTTC
. | few | TRBJ1-3 | TRBV20-1 | CSASGGNTIYF | TGCAGTGCTAGCGGCGGAAACACCATATATTTT
. | few | TRBJ2-5 | TRBV11-2 | CASSLSGRGQETQYF | TGTGCCAGCAGCTTATCAGGGAGAGGCCAAGAGACCCAGTACTTC
TRBD1 | . | TRBJ2-2 | TRBV7-9 | CASSPDRVGTGELFF | TGTGCCAGCAGCCCAGACAGGGTGGGCACCGGGGAGCTGTTTTTT
. | . | TRBJ1-5 | TRBV7-2 | CASSLWGAQPQHF | TGTGCCAGCAGCTTATGGGGGGCACAGCCCCAGCATTTT
. | few | TRBJ2-7 | TRBV5-1 | CASSGEVRLDEQYF | TGCGCCAGCAGCGGTGAGGTCCGGCTGGACGAGCAGTACTTC
TRBD2 | . | TRBJ2-5 | TRBV2 | CASSKMGGFETQYF | TGTGCCAGCAGCAAAATGGGGGGGTTTGAGACCCAGTACTTC
. | few | TRBJ2-3 | TRBV29-1 | CSVARTTDTQYF | TGCAGCGTTGCCAGGACCACAGATACGCAGTATTTT
. | . | TRBJ2-1 | TRBV10-3 | CAITRDLLNEQFF | TGTGCCATCACCCGGGATTTACTGAATGAGCAGTTCTTC
TRBD1 | medium-sized | TRBJ2-7 | TRBV25-1 | CASSAGTAYEQYF | TGTGCCAGCAGTGCCGGGACAGCCTACGAGCAGTACTTC
. | . | TRBJ2-5 | TRBV5-1 | CASSLEASAHQETQYF | TGCGCCAGCAGCTTGGAGGCTAGCGCCCACCAAGAGACCCAGTACTTC
TRBD1 | . | TRBJ2-7 | TRBV7-8 | CASSPPGRDRPKSYEQYF | TGTGCCAGCAGCCCCCCCGGCCGGGACAGGCCGAAGTCCTACGAGCAGTACTTC
. | once | TRBJ2-1 | TRBV15 | CATSRDYGGGSYNEQFF | TGTGCCACCAGCAGAGATTATGGAGGGGGCTCCTACAATGAGCAGTTCTTC
. | . | TRBJ1-5 | TRBV6-1 | CASSEVPGIGQPQHF | TGTGCCAGCAGTGAAGTGCCTGGGATAGGTCAGCCCCAGCATTTT
. | . | TRBJ1-1 | TRBV29-1 | CSVGVWDRRRNTEAFF | TGCAGCGTTGGGGTTTGGGATCGGAGGCGGAACACTGAAGCTTTCTTT
TRBD2 | . | TRBJ2-1 | TRBV28 | CASSGNLAGGPVEQFF | TGTGCCAGCAGTGGAAACCTAGCGGGAGGGCCTGTTGAGCAGTTCTTC
. | few | TRBJ2-5 | TRBV7-9 | CASSLHETQYF | TGTGCCAGCAGCTTACACGAGACCCAGTACTTC
TRBD2 | . | TRBJ2-1 | TRBV2 | CASRTLALTYNEQFF | TGTGCCAGCAGGACACTAGCGCTTACCTACAATGAGCAGTTCTTC
TRBD1 | . | TRBJ2-7 | TRBV7-9 | CASSSPVTGGRSYEQYF | TGTGCCAGCAGCTCCCCGGTGACAGGGGGACGGTCCTACGAGCAGTACTTC
. | . | TRBJ1-6 | TRBV6-1 | CASSAGPWGSPLHF | TGTGCCAGCAGTGCGGGGCCGTGGGGTTCACCCCTCCACTTT
. | . | TRBJ2-3 | TRBV11-2 | CASSWLGSDTQYF | TGTGCCAGCAGCTGGCTGGGATCAGATACGCAGTATTTT
. | . | TRBJ2-5 | TRBV11-2 | CASSFTPVTGETQYF | TGTGCCAGCAGCTTTACCCCGGTAACAGGGGAGACCCAGTACTTC
. | . | TRBJ1-2 | TRBV7-9 | CASSLIVRIDGYTF | TGTGCCAGCAGCTTGATAGTCCGGATTGATGGCTACACCTTC
. | . | TRBJ1-2 | TRBV28 | CASSPRDLSYGYTF | TGTGCCAGCAGTCCACGGGACCTATCCTATGGCTACACCTTC
TRBD1 | . | TRBJ1-2 | TRBV5-4 | CASSAGQGPYGYTF | TGTGCCAGCAGCGCGGGACAGGGACCCTATGGCTACACCTTC
. | . | TRBJ1-5 | TRBV6-5 | CASRKGSGSNQPQHF | TGTGCCAGCAGAAAAGGAAGTGGGAGCAATCAGCCCCAGCATTTT
. | . | TRBJ1-2 | TRBV5-1 | CASSTSGESGYGYTF | TGCGCCAGCAGCACATCCGGGGAAAGCGGCTATGGCTACACCTTC
TRBD1 | . | TRBJ2-1 | TRBV10-3 | CAIRGTGINEQFF | TGTGCCATCAGGGGGACAGGGATCAATGAGCAGTTCTTC
. | . | TRBJ2-7 | TRBV7-9 | CASSLTGDRTYEQYF | TGTGCCAGCAGTCTAACAGGAGACCGTACCTACGAGCAGTACTTC
TRBD1 | . | TRBJ1-5 | TRBV7-8 | CASSRLTGENQPQHF | TGTGCCAGCAGCCGACTGACAGGGGAGAATCAGCCCCAGCATTTT
. | . | TRBJ2-1 | TRBV7-2 | CASSLGWNEQFF | TGTGCCAGCAGCTTAGGATGGAATGAGCAGTTCTTC
TRBD2 | . | TRBJ2-1 | TRBV11-3 | CASSFSGSSYNEQFF | TGTGCCAGCAGCTTTAGCGGGAGCTCCTACAATGAGCAGTTCTTC
TRBD2 | few | TRBJ2-3 | TRBV5-1 | CASSLAGGEDTQYF | TGCGCCAGCAGCTTAGCGGGAGGGGAGGATACGCAGTATTTT
. | few | TRBJ1-2 | TRBV27 | CASSRLGRADGYTF | TGTGCCAGCAGTCGCCTAGGCAGGGCGGATGGCTACACCTTC
. | . | TRBJ2-3 | TRBV7-2 | CASSLMELNTQYF | TGTGCCAGCAGCTTAATGGAACTAAATACGCAGTATTTT
. | . | TRBJ1-1 | TRBV2 | CAAHRVTEAFF | TGTGCCGCCCACAGGGTTACTGAAGCTTTCTTT
TRBD2 | . | TRBJ2-3 | TRBV18 | CASSPPGAGGTDTQYF | TGTGCCAGCTCACCACCGGGAGCGGGAGGCACAGATACGCAGTATTTT
. | . | TRBJ2-7 | TRBV2 | CASSVRHSESEQYF | TGTGCCAGCAGTGTCCGTCACTCTGAGAGCGAGCAGTACTTC